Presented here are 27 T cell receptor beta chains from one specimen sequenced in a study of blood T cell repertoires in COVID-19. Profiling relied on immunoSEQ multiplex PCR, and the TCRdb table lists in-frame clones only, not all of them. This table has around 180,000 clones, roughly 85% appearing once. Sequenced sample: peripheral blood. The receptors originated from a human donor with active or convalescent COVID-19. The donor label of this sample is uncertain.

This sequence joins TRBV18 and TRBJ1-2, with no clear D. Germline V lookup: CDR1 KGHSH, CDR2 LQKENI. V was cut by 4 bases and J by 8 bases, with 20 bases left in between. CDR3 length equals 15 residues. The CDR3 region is CASSLETPPLNGYTF. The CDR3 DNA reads TGTGCCAGCTCACTCGAGACCCCTCCACTAAACGGCTACACCTTC.

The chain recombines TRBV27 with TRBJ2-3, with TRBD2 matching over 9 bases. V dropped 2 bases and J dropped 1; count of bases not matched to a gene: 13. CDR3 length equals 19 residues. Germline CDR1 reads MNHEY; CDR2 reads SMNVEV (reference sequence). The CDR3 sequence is CASSLTDRLAGAGTDTQYF. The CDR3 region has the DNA TGTGCCAGCAGTTTAACGGACAGGTTAGCGGGAGCTGGCACAGATACGCAGTATTTT.

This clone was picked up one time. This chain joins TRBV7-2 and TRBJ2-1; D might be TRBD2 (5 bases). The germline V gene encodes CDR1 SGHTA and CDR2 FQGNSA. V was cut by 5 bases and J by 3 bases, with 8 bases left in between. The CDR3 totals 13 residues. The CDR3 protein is CASSAGSYNEQFF. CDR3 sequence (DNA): TGTGCCAGCAGCGCTGGGAGCTACAATGAGCAGTTCTTC.

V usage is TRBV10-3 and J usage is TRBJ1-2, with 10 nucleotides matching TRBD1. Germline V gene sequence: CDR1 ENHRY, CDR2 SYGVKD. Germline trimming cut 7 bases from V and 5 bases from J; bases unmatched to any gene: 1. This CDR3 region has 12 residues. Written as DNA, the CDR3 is TGTGCCATCACGGGACAGGGGTATGGCTACACCTTC. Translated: CAITGQGYGYTF.

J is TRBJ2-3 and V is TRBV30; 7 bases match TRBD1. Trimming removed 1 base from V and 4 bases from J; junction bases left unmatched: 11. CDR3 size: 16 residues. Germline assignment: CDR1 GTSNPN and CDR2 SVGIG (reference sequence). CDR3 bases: TGTGCCTGGAGTGAGGGGGCGACAGGGCGCGCAGATACGCAGTATTTT. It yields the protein CAWSEGATGRADTQYF.

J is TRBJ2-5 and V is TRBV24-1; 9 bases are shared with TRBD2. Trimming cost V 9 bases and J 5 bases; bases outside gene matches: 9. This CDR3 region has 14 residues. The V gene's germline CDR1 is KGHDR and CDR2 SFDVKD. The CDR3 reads CATAGREGRETQYF. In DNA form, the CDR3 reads TGTGCCACCGCCGGGCGGGAGGGCCGGGAGACCCAGTACTTC.

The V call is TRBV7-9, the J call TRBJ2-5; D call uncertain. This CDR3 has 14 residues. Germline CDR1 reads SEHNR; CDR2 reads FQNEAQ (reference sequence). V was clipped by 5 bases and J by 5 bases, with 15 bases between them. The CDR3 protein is CASSQSPTDETQYF. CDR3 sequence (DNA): TGTGCCAGCAGCCAAAGCCCGACTGATGAGACCCAGTACTTC.

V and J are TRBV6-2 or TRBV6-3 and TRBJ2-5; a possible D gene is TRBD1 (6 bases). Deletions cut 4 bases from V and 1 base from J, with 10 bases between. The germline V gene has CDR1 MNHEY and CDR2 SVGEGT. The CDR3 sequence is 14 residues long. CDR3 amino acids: CASSSLDSQETQYF. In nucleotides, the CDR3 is TGTGCCAGCAGTTCCTTGGACAGCCAAGAGACCCAGTACTTC.

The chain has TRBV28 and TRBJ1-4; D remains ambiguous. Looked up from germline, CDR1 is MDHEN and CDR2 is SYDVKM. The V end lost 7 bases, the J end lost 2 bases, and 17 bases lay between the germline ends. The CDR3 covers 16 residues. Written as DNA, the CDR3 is TGTGCCAGCAACGTTGGGATACCTAGCACTAATGAAAAACTGTTTTTT. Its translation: CASNVGIPSTNEKLFF.

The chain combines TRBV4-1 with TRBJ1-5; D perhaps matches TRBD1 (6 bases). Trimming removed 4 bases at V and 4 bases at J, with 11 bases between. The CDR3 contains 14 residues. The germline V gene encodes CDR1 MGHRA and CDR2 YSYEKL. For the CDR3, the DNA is TGCGCCAGCAGCCTTAACAGGGCAAATCAGCCCCAGCATTTT. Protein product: CASSLNRANQPQHF.

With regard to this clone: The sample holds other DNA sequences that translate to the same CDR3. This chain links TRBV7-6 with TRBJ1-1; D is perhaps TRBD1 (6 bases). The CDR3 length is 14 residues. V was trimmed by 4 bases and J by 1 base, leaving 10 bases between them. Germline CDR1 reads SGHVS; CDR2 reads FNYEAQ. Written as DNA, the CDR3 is TGTGCCAGCAGCTCAGAGACAGGGAACACTGAAGCTTTCTTT. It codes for CASSSETGNTEAFF.

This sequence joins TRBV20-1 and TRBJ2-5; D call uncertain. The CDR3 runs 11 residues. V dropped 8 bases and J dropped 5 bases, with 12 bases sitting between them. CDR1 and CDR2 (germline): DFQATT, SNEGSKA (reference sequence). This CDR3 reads CSPLRAETQYF. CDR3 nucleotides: TGCAGTCCCTTACGCGCGGAGACCCAGTACTTC.

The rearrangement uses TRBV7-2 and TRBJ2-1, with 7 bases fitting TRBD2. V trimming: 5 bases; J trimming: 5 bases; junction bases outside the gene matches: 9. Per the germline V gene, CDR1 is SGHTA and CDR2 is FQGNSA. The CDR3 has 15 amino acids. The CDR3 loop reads CASSPNRLADNEQFF. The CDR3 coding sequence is TGTGCCAGCAGCCCAAATCGTCTAGCGGACAATGAGCAGTTCTTC.

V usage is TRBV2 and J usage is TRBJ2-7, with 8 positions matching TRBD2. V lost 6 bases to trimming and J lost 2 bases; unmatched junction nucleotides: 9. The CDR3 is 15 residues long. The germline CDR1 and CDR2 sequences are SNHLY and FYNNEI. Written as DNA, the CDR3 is TGTGCCAGCAGCGATCCGGGAGGGGGGGCCTACGAGCAGTACTTC. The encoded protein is CASSDPGGGAYEQYF.

The CDR3 DNA reads as TGTGCCAGCAGTTACTGGCGGGGTGAGGGCTACACCTTC. Amino acid sequence: CASSYWRGEGYTF. The gene calls are TRBV6-2 or TRBV6-3 and TRBJ1-2; D gene uncertain. Germline values: CDR1 MNHEY, CDR2 SVGEGT. The CDR3 is 13 residues long. The ends were cut back, 1 base at V and 8 bases at J, with 11 bases in the middle.

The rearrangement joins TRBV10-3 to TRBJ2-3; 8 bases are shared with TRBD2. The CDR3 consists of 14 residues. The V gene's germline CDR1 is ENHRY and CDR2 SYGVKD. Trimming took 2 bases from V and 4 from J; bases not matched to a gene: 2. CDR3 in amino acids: CAISETSGADTQYF. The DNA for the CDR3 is TGTGCCATCAGTGAGACTAGCGGCGCAGATACGCAGTATTTT.

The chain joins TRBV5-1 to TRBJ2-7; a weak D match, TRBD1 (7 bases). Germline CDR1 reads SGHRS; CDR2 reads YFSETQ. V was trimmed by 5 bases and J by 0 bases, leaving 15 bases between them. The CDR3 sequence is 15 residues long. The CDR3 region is CASRFQGDFSYEQYF. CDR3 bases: TGCGCCAGCAGATTTCAGGGGGACTTCTCCTACGAGCAGTACTTC.

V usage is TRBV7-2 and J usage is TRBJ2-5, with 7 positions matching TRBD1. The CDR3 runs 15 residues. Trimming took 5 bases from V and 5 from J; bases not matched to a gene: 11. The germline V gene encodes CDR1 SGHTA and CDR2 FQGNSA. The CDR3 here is CASSPTYRGRETQYF. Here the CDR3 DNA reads TGTGCCAGCAGCCCAACCTACAGGGGACGGGAGACCCAGTACTTC.

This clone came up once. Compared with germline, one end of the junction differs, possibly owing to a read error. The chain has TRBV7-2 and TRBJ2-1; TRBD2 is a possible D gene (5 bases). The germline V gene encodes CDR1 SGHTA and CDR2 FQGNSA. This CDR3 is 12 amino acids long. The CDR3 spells CASSEGISERFF. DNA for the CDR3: TGTGCCAGCAGCGAAGGGATTAGCGAGCGGTTCTTC.

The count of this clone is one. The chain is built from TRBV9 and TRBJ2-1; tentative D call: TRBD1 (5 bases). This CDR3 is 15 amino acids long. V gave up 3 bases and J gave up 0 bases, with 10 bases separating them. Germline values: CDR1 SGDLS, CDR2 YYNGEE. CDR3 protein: CASSARQSSYNEQFF. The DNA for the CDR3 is TGTGCCAGCAGCGCACGACAGAGCTCCTACAATGAGCAGTTCTTC. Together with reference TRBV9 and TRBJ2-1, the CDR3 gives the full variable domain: DSGVTQTPKHLITATGQRVTLRCSPRSGDLSVYWYQQSLDQGLQFLIQYYNGEERAKGNILERFSAQQFPDLHSELNLSSLELGDSALYFCASSARQSSYNEQFFGPGTRLTVL.

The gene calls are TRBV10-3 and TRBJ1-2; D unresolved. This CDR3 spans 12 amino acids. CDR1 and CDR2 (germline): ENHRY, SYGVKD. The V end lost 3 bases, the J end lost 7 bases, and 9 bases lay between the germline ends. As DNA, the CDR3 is TGTGCCATCAGTGACGTCCGGGGTGGCTACACCTTC. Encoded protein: CAISDVRGGYTF.

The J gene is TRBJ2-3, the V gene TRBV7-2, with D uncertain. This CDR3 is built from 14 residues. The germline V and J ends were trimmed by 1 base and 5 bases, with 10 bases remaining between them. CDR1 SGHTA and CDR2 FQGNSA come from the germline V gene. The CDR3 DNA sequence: TGTGCCAGCAGCTTAGATTATCAGGAAGATACGCAGTATTTT. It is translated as CASSLDYQEDTQYF.

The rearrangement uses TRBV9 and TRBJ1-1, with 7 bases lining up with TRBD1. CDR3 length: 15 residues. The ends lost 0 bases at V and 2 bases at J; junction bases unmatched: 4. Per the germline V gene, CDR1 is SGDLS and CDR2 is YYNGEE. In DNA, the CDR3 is TGTGCCAGCAGCGTAGGGGACAGATCCAACACTGAAGCTTTCTTT. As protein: CASSVGDRSNTEAFF.

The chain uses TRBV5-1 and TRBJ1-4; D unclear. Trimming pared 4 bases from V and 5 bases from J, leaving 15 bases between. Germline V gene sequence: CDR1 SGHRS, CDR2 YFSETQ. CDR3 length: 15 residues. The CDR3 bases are TGCGCCAGCAGCCCTCGGGCAGGAGGAAATGAAAAACTGTTTTTT. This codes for CASSPRAGGNEKLFF.

The CDR3 loop is CASSESTSGRKETQYF. CDR3 nucleotide sequence: TGTGCCAGCAGTGAATCGACTAGCGGGAGGAAAGAGACCCAGTACTTC. The gene calls are TRBV2 and TRBJ2-5; 13 positions match TRBD2. The CDR3 loop spans 16 amino acids. Germline lookup yields CDR1 SNHLY and CDR2 FYNNEI. V shed 2 bases, J shed 3 bases, and the junction held 3 bases outside the gene matches. The full variable domain, rest sourced from reference TRBV2 and TRBJ2-5, is EPEVTQTPSHQVTQMGQEVILRCVPISNHLYFYWYRQILGQKVEFLVSFYNNEISEKSEIFDDQFSVERPDGSNFTLKIRSTKLEDSAMYFCASSESTSGRKETQYFGPGTRLLVL.

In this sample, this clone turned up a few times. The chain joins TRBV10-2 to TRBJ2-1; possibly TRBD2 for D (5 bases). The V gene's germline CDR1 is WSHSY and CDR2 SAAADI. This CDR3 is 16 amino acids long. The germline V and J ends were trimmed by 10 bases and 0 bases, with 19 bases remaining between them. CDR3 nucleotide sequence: TGCGCCATCCGTCCTTCGACGGGAATCTCCTACAATGAGCAGTTCTTC. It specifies CAIRPSTGISYNEQFF.

Here the CDR3 DNA reads TGTGCCAGCTCACCGCTGACTAGCGGGAGCGGTGAGACCCAGTACTTC. It translates to CASSPLTSGSGETQYF. This chain joins TRBV18 and TRBJ2-5; 12 positions agree with TRBD2. The germline gives CDR1 KGHSH, CDR2 LQKENI. With 3 bases clipped from V and 5 bases from J, the junction kept 7 bases outside the gene matches. The CDR3 extends over 16 amino acids.